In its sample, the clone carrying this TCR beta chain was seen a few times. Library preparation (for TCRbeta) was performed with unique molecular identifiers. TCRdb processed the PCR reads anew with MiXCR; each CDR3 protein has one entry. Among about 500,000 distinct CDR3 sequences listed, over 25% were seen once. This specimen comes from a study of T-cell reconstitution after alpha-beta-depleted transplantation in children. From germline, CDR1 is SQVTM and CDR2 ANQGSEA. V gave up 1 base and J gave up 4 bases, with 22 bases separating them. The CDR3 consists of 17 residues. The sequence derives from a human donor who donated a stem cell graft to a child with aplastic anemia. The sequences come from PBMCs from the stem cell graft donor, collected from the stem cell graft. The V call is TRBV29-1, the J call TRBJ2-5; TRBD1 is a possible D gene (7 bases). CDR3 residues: CSVEASPRQGGPETQYF. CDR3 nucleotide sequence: TGCAGCGTTGAAGCCTCCCCCCGACAGGGAGGTCCAGAGACCCAGTACTTC. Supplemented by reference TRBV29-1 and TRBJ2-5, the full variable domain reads SAVISQKPSRDICQRGTSLTIQCQVDSQVTMMFWYRQQPGQSLTLIATANQGSEATYESGFVIDKFPISRPNLTFSTLTVSNMSPEDSSIYLCSVEASPRQGGPETQYFGPGTRLLVL.